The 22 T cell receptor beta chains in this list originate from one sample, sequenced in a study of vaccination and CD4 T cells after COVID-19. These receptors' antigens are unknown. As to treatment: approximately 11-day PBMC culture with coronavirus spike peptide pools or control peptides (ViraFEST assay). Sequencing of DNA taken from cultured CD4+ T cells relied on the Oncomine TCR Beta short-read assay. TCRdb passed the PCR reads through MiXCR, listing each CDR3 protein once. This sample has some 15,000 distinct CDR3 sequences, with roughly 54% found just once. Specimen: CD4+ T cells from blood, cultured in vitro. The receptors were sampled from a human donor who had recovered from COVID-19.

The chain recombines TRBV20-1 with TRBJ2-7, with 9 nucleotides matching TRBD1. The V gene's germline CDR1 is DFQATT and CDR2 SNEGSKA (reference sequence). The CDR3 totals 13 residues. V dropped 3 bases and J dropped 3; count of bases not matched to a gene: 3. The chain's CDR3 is CSARGDRDYEQYF. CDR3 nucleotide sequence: TGCAGTGCTAGGGGGGACAGGGACTACGAGCAGTACTTC.

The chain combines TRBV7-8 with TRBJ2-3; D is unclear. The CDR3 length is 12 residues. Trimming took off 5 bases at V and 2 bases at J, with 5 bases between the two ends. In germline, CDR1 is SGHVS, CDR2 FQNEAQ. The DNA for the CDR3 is TGTGCCAGCAGCCCCGACACAGATACGCAGTATTTT. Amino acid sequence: CASSPDTDTQYF. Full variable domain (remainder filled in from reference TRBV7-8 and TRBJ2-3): GAGVSQSPRYKVAKRGQDVALRCDPISGHVSLFWYQQALGQGPEFLTYFQNEAQLDKSGLPSDRFFAERPEGSVSTLKIQRTQQEDSAVYLCASSPDTDTQYFGPGTRLTVL.

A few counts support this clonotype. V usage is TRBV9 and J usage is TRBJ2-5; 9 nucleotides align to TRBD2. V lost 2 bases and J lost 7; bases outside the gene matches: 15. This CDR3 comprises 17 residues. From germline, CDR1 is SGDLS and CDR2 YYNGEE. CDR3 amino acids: CASSVAAGGLKERTQYF. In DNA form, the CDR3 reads TGTGCCAGCAGCGTGGCAGCGGGAGGCCTCAAGGAGAGGACCCAGTACTTC. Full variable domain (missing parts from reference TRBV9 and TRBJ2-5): DSGVTQTPKHLITATGQRVTLRCSPRSGDLSVYWYQQSLDQGLQFLIQYYNGEERAKGNILERFSAQQFPDLHSELNLSSLELGDSALYFCASSVAAGGLKERTQYFGPGTRLLVL.

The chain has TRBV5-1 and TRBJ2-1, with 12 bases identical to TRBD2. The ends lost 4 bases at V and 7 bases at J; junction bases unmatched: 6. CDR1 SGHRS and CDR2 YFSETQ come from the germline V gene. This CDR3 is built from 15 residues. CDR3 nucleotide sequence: TGCGCCAGCAGCACCGTCACTAGCGGGAGGAATGAGCAGTTCTTC. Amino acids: CASSTVTSGRNEQFF. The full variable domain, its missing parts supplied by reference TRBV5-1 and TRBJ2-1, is KAGVTQTPRYLIKTRGQQVTLSCSPISGHRSVSWYQQTPGQGLQFLFEYFSETQRNKGNFPGRFSGRQFSNSRSEMNVSTLELGDSALYLCASSTVTSGRNEQFFGPGTRLTVL.

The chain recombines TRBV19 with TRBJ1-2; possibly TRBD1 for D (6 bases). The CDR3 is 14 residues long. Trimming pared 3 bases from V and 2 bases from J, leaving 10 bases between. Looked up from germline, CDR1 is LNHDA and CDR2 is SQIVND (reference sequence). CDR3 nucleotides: TGTGCCAGTAGTATTGGAGACAGGAACTATGGCTACACCTTC. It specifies CASSIGDRNYGYTF.

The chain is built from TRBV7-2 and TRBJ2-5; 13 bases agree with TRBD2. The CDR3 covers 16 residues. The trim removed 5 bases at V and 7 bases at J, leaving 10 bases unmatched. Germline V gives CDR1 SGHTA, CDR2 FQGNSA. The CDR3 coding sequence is TGTGCCAGCAGCGGAGGACTAGCGGGGGTATCCGGGACCCAGTACTTC. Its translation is CASSGGLAGVSGTQYF.

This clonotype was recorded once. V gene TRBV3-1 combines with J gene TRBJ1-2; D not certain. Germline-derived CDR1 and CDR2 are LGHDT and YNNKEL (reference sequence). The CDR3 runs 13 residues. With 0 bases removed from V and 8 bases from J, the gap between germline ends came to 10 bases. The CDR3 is CASSQDRMGGYTF. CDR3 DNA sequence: TGTGCCAGCAGCCAAGACAGGATGGGGGGCTACACCTTC. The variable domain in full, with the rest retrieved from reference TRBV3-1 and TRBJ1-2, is DTAVSQTPKYLVTQMGNDKSIKCEQNLGHDTMYWYKQDSKKFLKIMFSYNNKELIINETVPNRFSPKSPDKAHLNLHINSLELGDSAVYFCASSQDRMGGYTFGSGTRLTVV.

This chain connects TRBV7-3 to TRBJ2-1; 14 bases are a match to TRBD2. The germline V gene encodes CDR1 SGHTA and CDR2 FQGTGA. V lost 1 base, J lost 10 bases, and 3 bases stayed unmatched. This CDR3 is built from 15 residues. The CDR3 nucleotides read TGTGCCAGCAGCTTAAGGGGACTAGCGGGAGAAGAGCAGTTCTTC. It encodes CASSLRGLAGEEQFF.

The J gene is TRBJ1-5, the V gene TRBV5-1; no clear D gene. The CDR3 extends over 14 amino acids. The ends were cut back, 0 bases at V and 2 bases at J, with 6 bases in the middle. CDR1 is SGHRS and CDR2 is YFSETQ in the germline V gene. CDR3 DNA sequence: TGCGCCAGCAGCTTGGTCCCGGGCAATCAGCCCCAGCATTTT. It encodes CASSLVPGNQPQHF.

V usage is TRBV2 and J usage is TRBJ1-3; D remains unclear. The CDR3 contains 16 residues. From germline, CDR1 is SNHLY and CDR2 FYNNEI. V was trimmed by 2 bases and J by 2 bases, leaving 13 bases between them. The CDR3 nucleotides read TGTGCCAGCAGTGAACAGAGCCCGCAAACTGGAAACACCATATATTTT. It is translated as CASSEQSPQTGNTIYF.

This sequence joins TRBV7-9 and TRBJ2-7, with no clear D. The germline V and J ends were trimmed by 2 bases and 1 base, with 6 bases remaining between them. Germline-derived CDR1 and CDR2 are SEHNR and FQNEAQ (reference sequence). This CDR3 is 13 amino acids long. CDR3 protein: CASSLTFSYEQYF. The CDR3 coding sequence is TGTGCCAGCAGCTTAACCTTTTCCTACGAGCAGTACTTC.

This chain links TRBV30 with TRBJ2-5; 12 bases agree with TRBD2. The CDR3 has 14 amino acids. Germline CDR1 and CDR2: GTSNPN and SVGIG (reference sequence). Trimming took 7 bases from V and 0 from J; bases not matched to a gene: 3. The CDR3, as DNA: TGTGCCTTCCTAGCGGGGGGGCACCAAGAGACCCAGTACTTC. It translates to CAFLAGGHQETQYF. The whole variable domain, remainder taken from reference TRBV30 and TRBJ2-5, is SQTIHQWPATLVQPVGSPLSLECTVEGTSNPNLYWYRQAAGRGLQLLFYSVGIGQISSEVPQNLSASRPQDRQFILSSKKLLLSDSGFYLCAFLAGGHQETQYFGPGTRLLVL.

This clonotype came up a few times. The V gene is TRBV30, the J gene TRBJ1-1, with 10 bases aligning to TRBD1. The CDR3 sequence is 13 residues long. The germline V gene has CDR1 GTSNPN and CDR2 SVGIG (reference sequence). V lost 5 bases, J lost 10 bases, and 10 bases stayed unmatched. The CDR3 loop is CAWGGWDRGRAFF. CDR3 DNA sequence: TGTGCCTGGGGGGGTTGGGACAGGGGCAGAGCTTTCTTT.

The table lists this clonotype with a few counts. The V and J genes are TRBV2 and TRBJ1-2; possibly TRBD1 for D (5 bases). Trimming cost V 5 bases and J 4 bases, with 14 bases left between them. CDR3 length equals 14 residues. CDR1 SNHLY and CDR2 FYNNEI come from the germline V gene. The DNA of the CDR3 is TGTGCCAGCAGTACCCGACAGCGAAGCTATGGCTACACCTTC. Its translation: CASSTRQRSYGYTF. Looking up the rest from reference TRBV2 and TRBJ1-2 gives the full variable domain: EPEVTQTPSHQVTQMGQEVILRCVPISNHLYFYWYRQILGQKVEFLVSFYNNEISEKSEIFDDQFSVERPDGSNFTLKIRSTKLEDSAMYFCASSTRQRSYGYTFGSGTRLTVV.

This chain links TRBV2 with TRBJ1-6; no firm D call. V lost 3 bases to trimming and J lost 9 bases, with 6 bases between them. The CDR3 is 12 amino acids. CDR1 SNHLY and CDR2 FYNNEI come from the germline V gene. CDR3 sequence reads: CASSDSGSPLHF. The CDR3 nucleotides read TGTGCCAGCAGTGATTCCGGTTCACCCCTCCACTTT.

CDR3 sequence reads: CASSPASNQPQHF. As DNA, the CDR3 is TGTGCCAGTAGTCCGGCTTCGAATCAGCCCCAGCATTTT. This chain connects TRBV19 to TRBJ1-5; no clear D. Germline-derived CDR1 and CDR2 are LNHDA and SQIVND (reference sequence). This CDR3 comprises 13 residues. With 5 bases removed from V and 4 bases from J, the gap between germline ends came to 9 bases. The full variable domain, rest sourced from reference TRBV19 and TRBJ1-5, is DGGITQSPKYLFRKEGQNVTLSCEQNLNHDAMYWYRQDPGQGLRLIYYSQIVNDFQKGDIAEGYSVSREKKESFPLTVTSAQKNPTAFYLCASSPASNQPQHFGDGTRLSIL.

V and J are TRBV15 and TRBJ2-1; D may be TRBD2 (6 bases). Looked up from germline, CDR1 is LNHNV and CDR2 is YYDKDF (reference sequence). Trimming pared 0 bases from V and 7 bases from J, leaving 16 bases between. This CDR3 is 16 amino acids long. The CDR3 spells CATSRDTARAGNEQFF. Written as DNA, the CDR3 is TGTGCCACCAGCAGAGATACGGCGAGGGCGGGGAATGAGCAGTTCTTC. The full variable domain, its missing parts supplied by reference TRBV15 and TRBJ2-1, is DAMVIQNPRYQVTQFGKPVTLSCSQTLNHNVMYWYQQKSSQAPKLLFHYYDKDFNNEADTPDNFQSRRPNTSFCFLDIRSPGLGDTAMYLCATSRDTARAGNEQFFGPGTRLTVL.

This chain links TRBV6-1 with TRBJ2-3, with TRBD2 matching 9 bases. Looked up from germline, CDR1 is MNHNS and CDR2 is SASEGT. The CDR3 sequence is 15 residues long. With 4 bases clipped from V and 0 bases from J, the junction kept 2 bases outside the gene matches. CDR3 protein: CASSALAGSTDTQYF. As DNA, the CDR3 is TGTGCCAGCAGTGCGCTAGCGGGGAGCACAGATACGCAGTATTTT.

The CDR3 DNA reads as TGTGCCACCAGTGACACGGACAGCGTCAATGAGCAGTTCTTC. Protein: CATSDTDSVNEQFF. V is TRBV24-1 and J is TRBJ2-1; D possibly corresponds to TRBD1 (6 bases). Germline CDR1 and CDR2: KGHDR and SFDVKD. The CDR3 is 14 residues long. The V end lost 4 bases, the J end lost 6 bases, and 12 bases lay between the germline ends.

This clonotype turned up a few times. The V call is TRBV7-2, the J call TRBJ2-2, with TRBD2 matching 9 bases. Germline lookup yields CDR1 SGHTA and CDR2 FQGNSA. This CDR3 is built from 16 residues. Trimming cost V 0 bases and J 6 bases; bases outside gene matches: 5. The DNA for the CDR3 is TGTGCCAGCAGCTTAGCCCCGCGGGGGGGGCCCGGGGAGCTGTTTTTT. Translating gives CASSLAPRGGPGELFF.

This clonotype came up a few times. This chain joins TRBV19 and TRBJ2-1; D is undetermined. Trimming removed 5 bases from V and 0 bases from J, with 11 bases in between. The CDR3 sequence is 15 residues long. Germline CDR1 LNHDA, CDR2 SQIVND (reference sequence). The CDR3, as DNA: TGTGCCAGTAGTGTCACAAGTAGCTCCTACAATGAGCAGTTCTTC. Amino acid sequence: CASSVTSSSYNEQFF.

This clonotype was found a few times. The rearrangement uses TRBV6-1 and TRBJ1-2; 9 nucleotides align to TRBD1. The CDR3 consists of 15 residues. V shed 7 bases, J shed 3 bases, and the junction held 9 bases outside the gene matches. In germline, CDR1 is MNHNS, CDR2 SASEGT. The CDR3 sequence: CASILGGTGYYGYTF. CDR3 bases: TGTGCCAGCATCCTAGGTGGGACAGGGTACTATGGCTACACCTTC.